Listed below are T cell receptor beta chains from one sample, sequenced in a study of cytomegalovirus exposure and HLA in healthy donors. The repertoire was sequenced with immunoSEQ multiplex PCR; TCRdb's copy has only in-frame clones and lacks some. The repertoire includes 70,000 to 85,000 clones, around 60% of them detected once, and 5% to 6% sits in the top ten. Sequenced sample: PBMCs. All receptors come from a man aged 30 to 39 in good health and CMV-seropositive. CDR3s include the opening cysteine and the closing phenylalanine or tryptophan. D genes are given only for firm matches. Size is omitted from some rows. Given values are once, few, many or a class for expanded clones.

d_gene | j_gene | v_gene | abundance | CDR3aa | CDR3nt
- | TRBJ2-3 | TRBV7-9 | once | CASSPRDLRPTDTQYF | TGTGCCAGCAGCCCGCGGGACCTTAGGCCTACAGATACGCAGTATTTT
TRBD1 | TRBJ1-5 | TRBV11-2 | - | CASSFGQGNQPQHF | TGTGCCAGCAGCTTCGGACAGGGCAATCAGCCCCAGCATTTT
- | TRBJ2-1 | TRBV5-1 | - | CASSPTSASDEQFF | TGCGCCAGCAGCCCGACTAGTGCTAGCGATGAGCAGTTCTTC
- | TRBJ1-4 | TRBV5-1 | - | CASSLEQGQEKLFF | TGCGCCAGCAGCTTGGAGCAGGGTCAGGAAAAACTGTTTTTT
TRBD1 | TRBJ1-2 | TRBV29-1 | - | CSVGQGGLEGYTF | TGCAGCGTCGGACAGGGGGGTCTCGAGGGCTACACCTTC
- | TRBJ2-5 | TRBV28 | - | CASSFNFQETQYF | TGTGCCAGCAGTTTCAACTTCCAAGAGACCCAGTACTTC
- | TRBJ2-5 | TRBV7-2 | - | CASSLVGETQYF | TGTGCCAGCAGCTTAGTCGGAGAGACCCAGTACTTC
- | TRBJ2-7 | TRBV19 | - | CASSIDDSYYEQYF | TGTGCCAGTAGTATAGATGACAGCTACTACGAGCAGTACTTC
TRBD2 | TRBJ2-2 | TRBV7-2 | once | CASSMTSGSAGELFF | TGTGCCAGCAGCATGACTAGCGGGAGCGCCGGGGAGCTGTTTTTT
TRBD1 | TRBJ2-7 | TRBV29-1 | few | CSVVSQGASYEQYF | TGCAGCGTTGTATCCCAGGGGGCGTCCTACGAGCAGTACTTC
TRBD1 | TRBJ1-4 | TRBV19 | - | CASSPGQTEKLFF | TGTGCCAGTAGTCCGGGACAGACTGAAAAACTGTTTTTT
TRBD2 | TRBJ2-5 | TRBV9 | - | CASSVGTGGIRETQYF | TGTGCCAGCAGCGTAGGAACGGGAGGGATTCGCGAGACCCAGTACTTC
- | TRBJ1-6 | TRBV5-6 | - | CASSLGREYSPLHF | TGTGCCAGCAGCTTGGGCAGGGAATATTCACCCCTCCACTTT
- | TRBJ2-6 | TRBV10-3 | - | CAISDPGQGTGANVLTF | TGTGCCATCAGTGATCCCGGGCAGGGGACGGGGGCCAACGTCCTGACTTTC
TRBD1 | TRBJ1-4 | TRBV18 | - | CASSPRQGGGEKLFF | TGTGCCAGCTCACCCCGACAGGGTGGAGGCGAAAAACTGTTTTTT
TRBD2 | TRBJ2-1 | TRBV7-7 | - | CASSLSFGRERDGEQFF | TGTGCTAGCAGCTTATCATTTGGGCGGGAGCGGGATGGGGAGCAGTTCTTC
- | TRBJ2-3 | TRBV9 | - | CASSVRWQGKGADTQYF | TGTGCCAGCAGCGTAAGGTGGCAGGGGAAGGGGGCAGATACGCAGTATTTT
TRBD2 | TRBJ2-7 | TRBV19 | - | CASGWASGTYEQYF | TGTGCCAGTGGGTGGGCTAGCGGCACCTACGAGCAGTACTTC
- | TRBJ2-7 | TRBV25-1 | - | CASSGTPPSYEQYF | TGTGCCAGCAGTGGGACACCGCCCTCCTACGAGCAGTACTTC
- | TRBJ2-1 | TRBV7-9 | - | CASSLERLDEQFF | TGTGCCAGCAGCTTGGAAAGACTCGATGAGCAGTTCTTC
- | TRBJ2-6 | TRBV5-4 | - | CASESKSGANVLTF | TGTGCCAGCGAGAGTAAGTCTGGGGCCAACGTCCTGACTTTC
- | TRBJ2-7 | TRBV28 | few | CASSLWGSEQYF | TGTGCCAGCAGTTTATGGGGCTCCGAGCAGTACTTC
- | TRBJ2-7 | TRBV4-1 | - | CASSLRSAGTYEQYF | TGCGCCAGCAGCCTGCGCTCAGCGGGTACCTACGAGCAGTACTTC
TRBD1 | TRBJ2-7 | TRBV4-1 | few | CASSQGGQATYEQYF | TGCGCCAGCAGCCAGGGGGGACAGGCCACCTACGAGCAGTACTTC
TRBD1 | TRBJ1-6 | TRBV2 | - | CASSVSYNRGSIDNSPLHF | TGTGCCAGCAGCGTTTCGTATAACAGGGGAAGTATCGATAATTCACCCCTCCACTTT
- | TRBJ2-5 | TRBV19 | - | CASRSMFSQETQYF | TGTGCCAGTAGATCAATGTTTTCACAAGAGACCCAGTACTTC
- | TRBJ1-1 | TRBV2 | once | CASKRTGLNTEAFF | TGTGCCAGCAAGCGCACAGGCCTGAACACTGAAGCTTTCTTT
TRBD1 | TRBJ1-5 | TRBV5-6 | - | CASSLSDRGLWNQPQHF | TGTGCCAGCAGCTTGTCGGACAGGGGGTTGTGGAATCAGCCCCAGCATTTT
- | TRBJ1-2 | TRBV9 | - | CASTEGHPNYGYTF | TGTGCCAGCACCGAGGGACACCCTAACTATGGCTACACCTTC
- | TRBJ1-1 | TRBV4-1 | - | CASSQAEGRPEAFF | TGCGCCAGCAGCCAAGCGGAGGGGCGGCCTGAAGCTTTCTTT
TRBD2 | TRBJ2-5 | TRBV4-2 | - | CASSQDGLAGVEETQYF | TGTGCCAGCAGCCAAGATGGCTTGGCGGGAGTAGAAGAGACCCAGTACTTC
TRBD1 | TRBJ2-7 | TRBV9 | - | CASSVGGRGPYEQYF | TGTGCCAGCAGCGTAGGAGGTAGGGGGCCCTACGAGCAGTACTTC
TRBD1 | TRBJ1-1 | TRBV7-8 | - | CASNDRENTEAFF | TGTGCCAGCAACGACAGGGAGAACACTGAAGCTTTCTTT
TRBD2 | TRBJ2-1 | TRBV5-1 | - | CASSSLIAGGPNEQFF | TGCGCCAGCAGCTCCCTTATAGCGGGGGGGCCTAATGAGCAGTTCTTC
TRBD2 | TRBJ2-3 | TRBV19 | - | CASSITSDTDTQYF | TGTGCCAGTAGTATTACTAGCGACACAGATACGCAGTATTTT
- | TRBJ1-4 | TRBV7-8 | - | CASSSEGPRGEEKLFF | TGTGCCAGCAGCTCCGAGGGGCCCAGGGGCGAAGAAAAACTGTTTTTT
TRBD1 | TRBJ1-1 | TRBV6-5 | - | CASRPDRGPNTEAFF | TGTGCCAGCAGGCCCGACAGGGGGCCGAACACTGAAGCTTTCTTT
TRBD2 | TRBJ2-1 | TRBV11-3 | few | CASFHGWGGAYNEQFF | TGTGCCAGCTTCCACGGGTGGGGGGGGGCCTACAATGAGCAGTTCTTC
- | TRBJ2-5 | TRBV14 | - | CASSQEADYWEQYF | TGTGCCAGCAGCCAAGAGGCGGACTATTGGGAGCAGTACTTC